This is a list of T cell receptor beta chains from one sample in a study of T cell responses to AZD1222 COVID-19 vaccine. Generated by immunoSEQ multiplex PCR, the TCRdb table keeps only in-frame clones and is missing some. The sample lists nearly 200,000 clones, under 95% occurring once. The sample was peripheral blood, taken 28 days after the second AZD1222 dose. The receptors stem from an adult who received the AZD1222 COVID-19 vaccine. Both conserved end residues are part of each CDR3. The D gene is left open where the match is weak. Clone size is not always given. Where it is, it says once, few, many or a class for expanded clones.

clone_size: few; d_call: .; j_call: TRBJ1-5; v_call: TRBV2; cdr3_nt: TGTGCCAGCAGGGCTTACGTAACCCCCAATCAGCCCCAGCATTTT; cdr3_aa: CASRAYVTPNQPQHF
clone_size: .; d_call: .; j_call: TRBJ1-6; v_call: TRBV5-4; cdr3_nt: TGTGCCAGCAGCTCCGCCGGGACTCTCGGAGGTTCACCCCTCCACTTT; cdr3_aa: CASSSAGTLGGSPLHF
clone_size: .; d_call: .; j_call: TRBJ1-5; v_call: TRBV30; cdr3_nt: TGTGCCTGGAGTGTAGGTATTAGCAATCAGCCCCAGCATTTT; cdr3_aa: CAWSVGISNQPQHF
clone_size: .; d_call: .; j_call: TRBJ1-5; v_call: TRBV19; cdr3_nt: TGTGCCAGTAGTATAGAGGAATACCAGCCCCAGCATTTT; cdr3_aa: CASSIEEYQPQHF
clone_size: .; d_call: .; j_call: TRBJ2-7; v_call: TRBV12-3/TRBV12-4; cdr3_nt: TGTGCCAGCACCCGGGGTAGGGGTCACGAGCAGTACTTC; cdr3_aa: CASTRGRGHEQYF
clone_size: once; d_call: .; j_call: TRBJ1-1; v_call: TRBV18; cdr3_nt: TGTGCCAGCTCACCAGGGGCGAACACTGAAGCTTTCTTT; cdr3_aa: CASSPGANTEAFF
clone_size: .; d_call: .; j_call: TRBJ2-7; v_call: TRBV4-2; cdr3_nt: TGTGCCAGCAGCCAACGGACTGATTACGAGCAGTACTTC; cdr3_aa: CASSQRTDYEQYF
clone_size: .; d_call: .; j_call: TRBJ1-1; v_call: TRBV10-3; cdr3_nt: TGTGCCATCAGTTTGAACATCCTTAACACTGAAGCTTTCTTT; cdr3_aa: CAISLNILNTEAFF
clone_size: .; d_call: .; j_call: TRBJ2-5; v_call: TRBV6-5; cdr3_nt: TGTGCCAGCGGGGGCCCTCCCCAGTACTTC; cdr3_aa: CASGGPPQYF
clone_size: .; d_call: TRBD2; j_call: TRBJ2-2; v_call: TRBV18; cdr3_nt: TGTGCCAGCTCACCGGGACTAGCGGGTGCCGGGGAGCTGTTTTTT; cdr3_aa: CASSPGLAGAGELFF
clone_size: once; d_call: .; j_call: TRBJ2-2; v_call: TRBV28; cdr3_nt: TGTGCCAGCAGCGACCCGGCGGGCAGGGTGATTCGGGGAGGGGAGCTGTTTTTT; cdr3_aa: CASSDPAGRVIRGGELFF
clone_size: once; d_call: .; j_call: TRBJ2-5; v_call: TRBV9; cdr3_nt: TGTGCCAGCAGCGTAGCGGGGGTCCGGGAGACCCAGTACTTC; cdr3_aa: CASSVAGVRETQYF
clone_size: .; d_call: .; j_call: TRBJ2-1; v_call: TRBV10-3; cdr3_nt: TGTGCCATCAGTGAAGGGGCCTACAATGAGCAGTTCTTC; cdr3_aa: CAISEGAYNEQFF
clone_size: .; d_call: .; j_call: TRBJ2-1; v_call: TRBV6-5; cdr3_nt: TGTGCCAGCACGCCATTAGGTTACAATGAGCAGTTCTTC; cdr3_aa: CASTPLGYNEQFF
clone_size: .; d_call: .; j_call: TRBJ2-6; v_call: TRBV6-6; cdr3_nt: TGTGCCGCAATGGACAGCTCTGGGGCCAACGTCCTGACTTTC; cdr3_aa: CAAMDSSGANVLTF
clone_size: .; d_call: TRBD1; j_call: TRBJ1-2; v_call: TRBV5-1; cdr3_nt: TGCGCCAGCAGCTCACAGGGGCTCTATGGCTACACCTTC; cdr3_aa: CASSSQGLYGYTF
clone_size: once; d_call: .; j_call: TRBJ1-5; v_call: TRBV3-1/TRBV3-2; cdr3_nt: TGTGCCAGCAGCCAAGAGACAGAAGGTCAGCCCCAGCATTTT; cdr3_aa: CASSQETEGQPQHF
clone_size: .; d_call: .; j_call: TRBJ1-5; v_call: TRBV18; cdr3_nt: TGTGCCAGCTCACCACCCTACGGCACCAATCAGCCCCAGCATTTT; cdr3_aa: CASSPPYGTNQPQHF
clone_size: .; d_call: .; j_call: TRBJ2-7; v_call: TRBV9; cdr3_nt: TGTGCCAGCAGCGTGGGGACAAGAACCTACGAGCAGTACTTC; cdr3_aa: CASSVGTRTYEQYF
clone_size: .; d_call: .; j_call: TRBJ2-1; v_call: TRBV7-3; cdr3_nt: TGTGCCAGCAGCCCCCGGGTTAACTCCTACAATGAGCAGTTCTTC; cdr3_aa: CASSPRVNSYNEQFF
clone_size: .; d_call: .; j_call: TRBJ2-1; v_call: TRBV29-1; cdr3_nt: TGCAGCGTTGAAAGTTCCACCGGCGGCAATGAGCAGTTCTTC; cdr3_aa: CSVESSTGGNEQFF
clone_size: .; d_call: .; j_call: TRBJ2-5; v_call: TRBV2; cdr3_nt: TGTGCCAGCACCCCCCTGTCTGAGACCCAGTACTTC; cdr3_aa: CASTPLSETQYF
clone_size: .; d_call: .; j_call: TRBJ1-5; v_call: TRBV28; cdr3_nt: TGTGCCAGCAGTTTACGAGGGGCGGTCAATCAGCCCCAGCATTTT; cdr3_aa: CASSLRGAVNQPQHF
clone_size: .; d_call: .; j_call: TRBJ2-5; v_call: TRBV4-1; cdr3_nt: TGCGCCAGCAGCCAAGTATGGGGACCGAGGGGCCAGTACTTC; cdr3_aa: CASSQVWGPRGQYF
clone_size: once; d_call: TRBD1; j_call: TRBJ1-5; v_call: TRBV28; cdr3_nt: TGTGCCAGCAGTTTATTCAGGGGGAGTGGTAGCAATCAGCCCCAGCATTTT; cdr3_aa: CASSLFRGSGSNQPQHF
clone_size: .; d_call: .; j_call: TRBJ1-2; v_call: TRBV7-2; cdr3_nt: TGTGCCAGCAGCTTAGCCGCAAGCATGGGGGACGGCTACACCTTC; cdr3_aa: CASSLAASMGDGYTF